Following are 30 T cell receptor beta chains from one sample sequenced in a study of regulatory T cells in long-lasting Graves disease. Relying on iRepertoire HTBI primers and Arm-PCR of CDR3 regions, the team built TCR beta libraries. TCRdb redid the calling of the multiplex PCR reads with MiXCR, one entry per CDR3 protein. Among some 230,000 distinct CDR3 sequences listed, around 18% were seen once. Time point indicated: newly diagnosed GD, antithyroid drugs for less than 3 months. Extracted RNA from PBMCs served as the source of the TCR library. The sequenced sample was peripheral blood mononuclear cells (PBMCs), obtained at new diagnosis, from a patient treated with antithyroid drugs. These receptors were taken from a female donor with Graves disease.

This clonotype was seen many times. The chain recombines TRBV24-1 with TRBJ1-5, with 7 bases aligning to TRBD1. Trimming took 6 bases from V and 3 from J; bases not matched to a gene: 4. The CDR3 loop spans 14 amino acids. The V gene's germline CDR1 is KGHDR and CDR2 SFDVKD. As DNA, the CDR3 is TGTGCCACCAGTCAGGGGGTAGCCAATCAGCCCCAGCATTTT. It encodes CATSQGVANQPQHF.

Remarks on this clonotype: A much larger clone differs by one base, so this may be a read error. This chain uses TRBV20-1 with TRBJ1-1; D is perhaps TRBD1 (6 bases). Between the trimmed V and J ends, which lost 7 bases and 4 bases, there was a span of 16 bases. Germline CDR1 and CDR2: DFQATT and SNEGSKA (reference sequence). CDR3 size: 13 residues. DNA for the CDR3: TGCAGTGTTTTGGGGGGGGGCGGCACTGAAGCTTTCTTT. Its translation is CSVLGGGGTEAFF.

This clonotype was detected many times. The V call is TRBV5-1, the J call TRBJ2-6, with TRBD1 matching 9 bases. Germline V lookup: CDR1 SGHRS, CDR2 YFSETQ. The CDR3 is 16 residues long. V trimming: 4 bases; J trimming: 0 bases; junction bases outside the gene matches: 2. The CDR3 sequence is CASSGQGISGANVLTF. The CDR3 DNA is TGCGCCAGCAGCGGACAGGGGATCTCTGGGGCCAACGTCCTGACTTTC.

This clonotype was seen at least ten times. The chain employs TRBV7-2 and TRBJ2-7; 8 bases fit TRBD2. The trim removed 1 base at V and 0 bases at J, leaving 5 bases unmatched. The CDR3 extends over 16 amino acids. Germline loops: CDR1 SGHTA, CDR2 FQGNSA. CDR3 in amino acids: CASSLDGGRSSYEQYF. The CDR3 DNA reads as TGTGCCAGCAGCTTAGACGGCGGGAGGAGCTCCTACGAGCAGTACTTC. The whole variable domain, filled in from reference TRBV7-2 and TRBJ2-7, reads GAGVSQSPSNKVTEKGKDVELRCDPISGHTALYWYRQSLGQGLEFLIYFQGNSAPDKSGLPSDRFSAERTGGSVSTLTIQRTQQEDSAVYLCASSLDGGRSSYEQYFGPGTRLTVT.

This clonotype was recorded only once. This is likely an artifact of a read error, given a far larger clone one base away. J is TRBJ1-4 and V is TRBV10-3; no definite D call. From germline, CDR1 is ENHRY and CDR2 SYGVKD. This CDR3 has 15 amino acids. The V gene lost 3 bases and the J gene lost 7 bases, with 15 bases spanning the gap. This CDR3 is CAISDSAGYGEKLFF. The CDR3 DNA reads TGTGCCATCAGTGATTCGGCCGGTTATGGTGAAAAACTGTTTTTT.

This clonotype appeared many times. This chain uses TRBV6-2 or TRBV6-3 with TRBJ2-3; 10 nucleotides agree with TRBD2. Germline loops: CDR1 MNHEY, CDR2 SVGEGT. The length of the CDR3 is 16 residues. V shed 7 bases and J 1 base; nucleotides not matched to a gene: 8. The CDR3 is CASNWAGTSGTDTQYF. The CDR3 nucleotides are TGTGCCAGCAACTGGGCCGGGACTAGCGGCACAGATACGCAGTATTTT.

Points on this clonotype: One end of the junction varies from germline; a read error may be responsible. The chain recombines TRBV5-1 with TRBJ2-3; tentative D call: TRBD2 (5 bases). Germline V gene lookup returns CDR1 SGHRS and CDR2 YFSETQ. This CDR3 contains 13 residues. For the CDR3, the DNA is TGTGCCAGCAGCACAGCGGGCACAGATACGCAGTATTTT. Translating it yields CASSTAGTDTQYF.

This clonotype was counted at least ten times. CDR3 region: CASSPGGIGTEAFF. For the CDR3, the DNA is TGTGCCAGCAGCCCAGGAGGGATAGGGACTGAAGCTTTCTTT. The V call is TRBV9, the J call TRBJ1-1; D gene unclear. V was shortened by 4 bases and J by 5 bases, with 15 bases between the two germline ends. Germline CDR1 reads SGDLS; CDR2 reads YYNGEE. CDR3 length: 14 residues. The full variable domain, its missing parts supplied by reference TRBV9 and TRBJ1-1, is DSGVTQTPKHLITATGQRVTLRCSPRSGDLSVYWYQQSLDQGLQFLIQYYNGEERAKGNILERFSAQQFPDLHSELNLSSLELGDSALYFCASSPGGIGTEAFFGQGTRLTVV.

This clonotype was observed many times. Here the CDR3 reads CASSWADTSTDTQYF. CDR3 DNA: TGTGCCAGTAGTTGGGCAGACACTAGCACAGATACGCAGTATTTT. This rearrangement joins TRBV19 to TRBJ2-3, with unresolved D. CDR1 is LNHDA, CDR2 SQIVND, per germline (reference sequence). CDR3 length: 15 residues. V gave up 5 bases and J gave up 0 bases, with 12 bases separating them.

The table lists this clonotype with many counts. The chain has TRBV28 and TRBJ1-5; D uncertain. The V end was cut by 7 bases, the J end by 0 bases, with 13 bases between. Germline lookup yields CDR1 MDHEN and CDR2 SYDVKM. This CDR3 has 15 residues. CDR3 coding DNA: TGTGCCAGCATTCCGGCCCGTTATAGCAATCAGCCCCAGCATTTT. Its protein product is CASIPARYSNQPQHF.

The sample holds many counts of this clonotype. The chain employs TRBV16 and TRBJ1-2; possible D gene TRBD1, 5 bases. The V gene lost 5 bases and the J gene lost 8 bases, with 18 bases spanning the gap. The CDR3 has 14 amino acids. CDR1 and CDR2 from the germline V gene are KGHSY and FQNENV. CDR3 sequence reads: CASSARPGQGGYTF. DNA for the CDR3: TGTGCCAGCAGCGCGCGCCCAGGGCAAGGGGGCTACACCTTC.

There are many counts of this clonotype. The CDR3 DNA reads as TGTGCCAGCAGCTTAGAGGACATTTTTAACTATGGCTACACCTTC. Translated, it gives CASSLEDIFNYGYTF. The chain uses TRBV11-2 and TRBJ1-2, with D perhaps TRBD1 (5 bases). Trimming pared 0 bases from V and 1 base from J, leaving 9 bases between. Germline lookup yields CDR1 SGHAT and CDR2 FQNNGV. The CDR3 loop spans 15 amino acids.

There are many counts of this clonotype. The chain joins TRBV30 to TRBJ1-3; no clear D gene. The CDR3 is 15 residues long. Trimming cost V 1 base and J 0 bases, with 10 bases left between them. The V gene's germline CDR1 is GTSNPN and CDR2 SVGIG (reference sequence). The CDR3 region is CAWSGRQDSGNTIYF. The CDR3 DNA follows: TGTGCCTGGAGTGGGCGGCAGGACTCTGGAAACACCATATATTTT.

At least ten counts were recorded for this clonotype. The chain carries TRBV6-5 and TRBJ1-2; D unresolved. CDR1 and CDR2 from the germline V gene are MNHEY and SVGAGI. CDR3 length equals 15 residues. The V and J ends lost 2 bases and 1 base respectively, with 11 bases between them. Here the CDR3 DNA reads TGTGCCAGCAGTTACCTCGGACGGGATAACTATGGCTACACCTTC. Translating it yields CASSYLGRDNYGYTF.

This clonotype was counted at least ten times. V usage is TRBV9 and J usage is TRBJ2-7, with a weak D call TRBD2 (5 bases). V was pared by 4 bases and J by 0 bases, with 14 bases between. This CDR3 is 15 amino acids long. Germline CDR1 SGDLS, CDR2 YYNGEE. The DNA of the CDR3 is TGTGCCAGCAGCCCTGGAGAGGGCCTCTCCTACGAGCAGTACTTC. Translating gives CASSPGEGLSYEQYF.

In the case of this clonotype: This probably arose from a read error, given a far larger clone one base away. This chain connects TRBV7-8 to TRBJ2-7, with D unclear. The V end lost 8 bases, the J end lost 0 bases, and 8 bases lay between the germline ends. Looked up from germline, CDR1 is SGHVS and CDR2 is FQNEAQ. This CDR3 is built from 12 residues. In DNA form, the CDR3 reads TGTGCCAGCGGCTCACTCTCCTACGAGCAGTACTTC. It is translated as CASGSLSYEQYF.

This clonotype was counted at least ten times. This chain connects TRBV28 to TRBJ2-7; no clear D gene. Per the germline V gene, CDR1 is MDHEN and CDR2 is SYDVKM. V was shortened by 5 bases and J by 4 bases, with 15 bases between the two germline ends. CDR3 length equals 14 residues. The CDR3 DNA reads as TGTGCCAGCAGTCAACCCTTAGGTGGGTACGAGCAGTACTTC. Translation: CASSQPLGGYEQYF. The variable domain in full, completed from reference TRBV28 and TRBJ2-7, reads DVKVTQSSRYLVKRTGEKVFLECVQDMDHENMFWYRQDPGLGLRLIYFSYDVKMKEKGDIPEGYSVSREKKERFSLILESASTNQTSMYLCASSQPLGGYEQYFGPGTRLTVT.

At least ten counts were recorded for this clonotype. The rearrangement links TRBV12-3 or TRBV12-4 to TRBJ1-4, with a weak D call TRBD1 (5 bases). This CDR3 comprises 17 residues. V gave up 3 bases and J gave up 0 bases, with 14 bases separating them. CDR3 sequence reads: CASSLDIRSSTNEKLFF. Here the CDR3 DNA reads TGTGCCAGCAGTTTGGACATCCGAAGCTCAACTAATGAAAAACTGTTTTTT.

This clonotype was observed at least ten times. The gene calls are TRBV20-1 and TRBJ1-1; D is ambiguous. The CDR3 runs 11 residues. The V gene lost 3 bases and the J gene lost 1 base, with 3 bases spanning the gap. The germline gives CDR1 DFQATT, CDR2 SNEGSKA (reference sequence). CDR3 nucleotide sequence: TGCAGTGCTAGGGAGAACACTGAAGCTTTCTTT. Its translation: CSARENTEAFF.

In its sample, this clonotype was seen many times. The chain links TRBV11-2 to TRBJ1-3; no firm D call. Germline CDR1 and CDR2: SGHAT and FQNNGV. The CDR3 is 15 residues long. With 7 bases removed from V and 4 bases from J, the gap between germline ends came to 17 bases. The CDR3 DNA follows: TGTGCCAGCATTGGCACCCCAAAAGGAGGAAACACCATATATTTT. Its translation: CASIGTPKGGNTIYF.

This clonotype occurred many times. The genes are TRBV30 and TRBJ2-7; 7 nucleotides agree with TRBD1. V lost 5 bases, J lost 3 bases, and 1 base stayed unmatched. The length of the CDR3 is 11 residues. CDR1 and CDR2 from the germline V gene are GTSNPN and SVGIG (reference sequence). CDR3: CAWGTVYEQYF. The CDR3 DNA sequence: TGTGCCTGGGGGACAGTCTACGAGCAGTACTTC.

This clonotype was seen ten or more times. The chain recombines TRBV6-1 with TRBJ1-1, with 8 bases lining up with TRBD1. This CDR3 region has 14 residues. Germline trimming cut 7 bases from V and 5 bases from J; bases unmatched to any gene: 9. Germline assignment: CDR1 MNHNS and CDR2 SASEGT. The CDR3 loop reads CASKWDQGATEAFF. The CDR3 nucleotides read TGTGCCAGCAAGTGGGACCAGGGGGCAACTGAAGCTTTCTTT.

This clonotype has a single count. The chain recombines TRBV7-6 with TRBJ2-7, with TRBD2 identical over 7 bases. With V trimmed by 10 bases and J by 1 base, 13 bases remained unmatched. CDR1 and CDR2 (germline): SGHVS, FNYEAQ. CDR3 length: 15 amino acids. The CDR3: CATQSSGEASYEQYF. In DNA form, the CDR3 reads TGTGCCACCCAGTCCAGCGGGGAGGCGTCCTACGAGCAGTACTTC.

This clonotype was seen more than once but under ten times. V gene TRBV15 combines with J gene TRBJ2-2, with 8 bases fitting TRBD2. The CDR3 has 16 amino acids. CDR1 and CDR2 (germline): LNHNV, YYDKDF (reference sequence). Unmatched junction bases numbered 13, after V lost 8 bases and J lost 5 bases. CDR3 protein: CATSDGGGAHTGELFF. The CDR3 DNA is TGTGCCACCTCCGACGGGGGGGGGGCGCATACCGGGGAGCTGTTTTTT.

The sample holds many counts of this clonotype. V is TRBV20-1 and J is TRBJ2-1, with 8 bases that match TRBD1. CDR1 and CDR2 (germline): DFQATT, SNEGSKA (reference sequence). CDR3 length: 15 amino acids. V shed 5 bases, J shed 7 bases, and the junction held 13 bases outside the gene matches. The CDR3 DNA reads as TGCAGTGCTGACGCCCGGGACAGGTGGGGAAATGAGCAGTTCTTC. The encoded protein is CSADARDRWGNEQFF.

This sequence joins TRBV19 and TRBJ1-5, with D perhaps TRBD1 (6 bases). V lost 1 base and J lost 0, with 10 bases in between. Germline loops: CDR1 LNHDA, CDR2 SQIVND (reference sequence). This CDR3 spans 16 amino acids. For the CDR3, the DNA is TGTGCCAGTAGTATAGCTGACAGGTCTAGCAATCAGCCCCAGCATTTT. Translated, it gives CASSIADRSSNQPQHF.

The table lists this clonotype with many counts. CDR3 sequence reads: CASKGGTNEKLFF. The CDR3, as DNA: TGTGCCAGCAAAGGGGGGACTAATGAAAAACTGTTTTTT. The chain employs TRBV6-1 and TRBJ1-4; possible D gene TRBD1, 6 bases. The CDR3 is made up of 13 amino acids. V lost 7 bases, J lost 2 bases, and 8 bases lay in between. Germline V CDR1 and CDR2: MNHNS, SASEGT.

The sample holds many counts of this clonotype. The chain is built from TRBV10-3 and TRBJ2-7, with TRBD1 identical over 8 bases. From germline, CDR1 is ENHRY and CDR2 SYGVKD. The trim removed 6 bases at V and 5 bases at J, leaving 3 bases unmatched. The CDR3 totals 12 residues. The CDR3 region is CAISRGPDEQYF. As DNA, the CDR3 is TGTGCCATCAGCAGGGGGCCCGACGAGCAGTACTTC.

Only one count was recorded for this clonotype. Germline and junction disagree at one end, which may indicate a read error. The V call is TRBV11-2, the J call TRBJ1-1, with 9 bases aligning to TRBD1. This CDR3 spans 14 amino acids. From germline, CDR1 is SGHAT and CDR2 FQNNGV. CDR3 DNA sequence: TGTGCCAGCAGCATCGGACAGGGGATCACTGACGCTTTCTTT. It specifies CASSIGQGITDAFF. Full variable domain (outside the CDR3, taken from reference TRBV11-2 and TRBJ1-1): EAGVAQSPRYKIIEKRQSVAFWCNPISGHATLYWYQQILGQGPKLLIQFQNNGVVDDSQLPKDRFSAERLKGVDSTLKIQPAKLEDSAVYLCASSIGQGITDAFFGQGTRLTVV.

This clonotype was detected ten times or more. The V and J genes are TRBV9 and TRBJ1-3; D is uncertain. Trimming pared 4 bases from V and 4 bases from J, leaving 15 bases between. CDR1 and CDR2 (germline): SGDLS, YYNGEE. The CDR3 sequence is 15 residues long. This CDR3 is CASSIGEGFGNTIYF. CDR3 DNA: TGTGCCAGCAGCATCGGAGAGGGCTTCGGAAACACCATATATTTT.